Sequencing of this T cell receptor beta chain was carried out in a study of T cell responses to AZD1222 COVID-19 vaccine. The CDR3 loop spans 17 amino acids. CDR1 and CDR2 from the germline V gene are MNHEY and SMNVEV (reference sequence). Trimming at V came to 4 bases and at J to 0 bases, leaving 7 bases not matched to a gene. Generated by immunoSEQ multiplex PCR, the TCRdb table keeps only in-frame clones and is missing some. The repertoire holds roughly 140,000 clones, approximately 91% seen once, with approximately 2% in the top ten. Regarding the study as a whole: Reports indicate that nearly half of spike-specific TCRs are directed at unmutated variant regions. The donor cohort was predominantly white British with a female majority, and clonal diversity may have been underestimated. Just a handful of AZD1222 recipients were seropositive at baseline.

Turning to this clone: What it binds is unknown.

Combined were second doses at about 4 or about 12 weeks. The sequences come from peripheral blood, collected 28 days after the second AZD1222 dose. The source is an adult who received the AZD1222 COVID-19 vaccine. The rearrangement uses TRBV27 and TRBJ1-1; TRBD1 agrees at 11 bases. The CDR3 bases are TGTGCCAGCAGTTCGGGACAGGGGGAGGTAATGAACACTGAAGCTTTCTTT. Its protein product is CASSSGQGEVMNTEAFF.